These 29 T cell receptor beta chains were sequenced from one sample in a study of spatial heterogeneity in lung cancer. Time point noted: sample taken at primary tumor resection. TCRdb re-called the 5' RACE reads through MiXCR, storing one row per CDR3 protein. There are 43,000 or so distinct CDR3 sequences in the sample; under 7.5% occur only once, and around 42% lies in the top ten. Sequenced material: PBMCs, taken at surgery. These receptors all come from a female donor with early-stage non-small cell lung cancer.

A note on this clonotype: A read error may explain this, as a much larger clone is one base away. The CDR3 DNA follows: TGTGCCAGGAGTTACTCATGGGGAACCTACGAGCAGTACTTC. Protein sequence: CARSYSWGTYEQYF. This chain uses TRBV6-2 or TRBV6-3 with TRBJ2-7; no firm D call. The CDR3 is 14 amino acids. Germline V gene lookup returns CDR1 MNHEY and CDR2 SVGEGT.

This clonotype was detected only a few times. J is TRBJ2-4 and V is TRBV9, with D tentatively TRBD1 or TRBD2 (5 bases each). V was shortened by 0 bases and J by 5 bases, with 15 bases between the two germline ends. The CDR3 runs 16 residues. Germline CDR1 is SGDLS and CDR2 is YYNGEE. The CDR3 is CASSVDGVGDQNIQYF. The CDR3 nucleotides are TGTGCCAGCAGCGTAGATGGAGTTGGGGACCAAAACATTCAGTACTTC.

This clonotype was counted many times. The chain uses TRBV27 and TRBJ1-6; D is ambiguous. The V and J ends lost 6 bases and 7 bases respectively, with 16 bases between them. CDR1 and CDR2 (germline): MNHEY, SMNVEV (reference sequence). The CDR3 has 15 amino acids. CDR3 nucleotide sequence: TGTGCCAGCAGGTCAGGCGTACCGATAAATTCACCCCTCCACTTT. Amino acids: CASRSGVPINSPLHF.

This clonotype was seen more than once but under ten times. This chain joins TRBV28 and TRBJ1-5; TRBD1 matches 8 bases. Germline V lookup: CDR1 MDHEN, CDR2 SYDVKM. This CDR3 region has 15 residues. The junction had 4 bases not matched to a gene; V was cut back by 6 bases and J by 0 bases. CDR3 nucleotides: TGTGCCAGCAGCCCGACAGGGGATAGCAATCAGCCCCAGCATTTT. This codes for CASSPTGDSNQPQHF. The full variable domain, its missing parts supplied by reference TRBV28 and TRBJ1-5, is DVKVTQSSRYLVKRTGEKVFLECVQDMDHENMFWYRQDPGLGLRLIYFSYDVKMKEKGDIPEGYSVSREKKERFSLILESASTNQTSMYLCASSPTGDSNQPQHFGDGTRLSIL.

This clonotype was detected a few times. DNA for the CDR3: TGCAGTGCTAGAGCCCCCGGGACTAGTAACGAGCAGTACTTC. This encodes CSARAPGTSNEQYF. J is TRBJ2-7 and V is TRBV20-1; 8 bases agree with TRBD2. Germline loops: CDR1 DFQATT, CDR2 SNEGSKA (reference sequence). Losses at the gene ends were 1 base for V and 5 bases for J; bases not matched to a gene: 7. This CDR3 spans 14 amino acids.

There are many counts of this clonotype. The chain joins TRBV20-1 to TRBJ2-6, with 9 bases lining up with TRBD1. Germline V gene lookup returns CDR1 DFQATT and CDR2 SNEGSKA (reference sequence). J was trimmed by 4 bases and V by 6 bases; bases with no gene match: 10. The CDR3 totals 16 residues. CDR3 loop: CSARQGVDAGANVLTF. The DNA of the CDR3 is TGCAGTGCCAGACAGGGGGTAGATGCCGGGGCCAACGTCCTGACTTTC.

This chain links TRBV10-2 with TRBJ1-2; unclear D gene. The CDR3 has 13 amino acids. Per the germline V gene, CDR1 is WSHSY and CDR2 is SAAADI. Trimming took 7 bases from V and 4 from J, leaving 13 bases between them. CDR3 nucleotide sequence: TGCGCCAGCATGGGCAGATTTTCCTATGGCTACACCTTC. Residues: CASMGRFSYGYTF.

This clonotype was seen many times. The chain links TRBV2 to TRBJ2-7; a possible D gene is TRBD1 (6 bases). The V gene lost 6 bases and the J gene lost 1 base, with 7 bases spanning the gap. Germline V CDR1 and CDR2: SNHLY, FYNNEI. This CDR3 has 12 amino acids. CDR3 sequence: CASRDRSYEQYF. As DNA, the CDR3 is TGTGCCAGCAGGGACAGATCCTACGAGCAGTACTTC. Full variable domain (remainder filled in from reference TRBV2 and TRBJ2-7): EPEVTQTPSHQVTQMGQEVILRCVPISNHLYFYWYRQILGQKVEFLVSFYNNEISEKSEIFDDQFSVERPDGSNFTLKIRSTKLEDSAMYFCASRDRSYEQYFGPGTRLTVT.

This clonotype was found many times. The chain carries TRBV12-3 or TRBV12-4 and TRBJ2-3; 8 bases fit TRBD1. The CDR3 sequence is 16 residues long. V lost 7 bases to trimming and J lost 4 bases; unmatched junction nucleotides: 13. CDR3 nucleotides: TGTGCCAGCATCAACCAGGGGGCAGTTTCTGCAGATACGCAGTATTTT. Protein sequence: CASINQGAVSADTQYF.

This clonotype has just a few counts. The chain is built from TRBV5-1 and TRBJ1-1; D is ambiguous. Per the germline V gene, CDR1 is SGHRS and CDR2 is YFSETQ. The CDR3 runs to 12 residues. The V end was cut by 4 bases, the J end by 5 bases, with 9 bases between. Here the CDR3 DNA reads TGCGCCAGCAGCCGGGATGGGACTGAAGCTTTCTTT. This sequence encodes CASSRDGTEAFF.

This clonotype was seen ten or more times. This sequence joins TRBV6-2 or TRBV6-3 and TRBJ2-2, with TRBD1 matching over 7 bases. This CDR3 spans 15 amino acids. In germline, CDR1 is MNHEY, CDR2 SVGEGT. The V gene end was trimmed by 3 bases and the J gene end by 0 bases; junction bases not matched to a gene: 1. CDR3 residues: CASSYGTANTGELFF. The CDR3 bases are TGTGCCAGCAGTTATGGGACAGCGAACACCGGGGAGCTGTTTTTT.

The sample holds many counts of this clonotype. This chain uses TRBV29-1 with TRBJ2-2, with TRBD1 matching over 8 bases. Germline assignment: CDR1 SQVTM and CDR2 ANQGSEA. The CDR3 runs 14 residues. The ends lost 2 bases at V and 6 bases at J; junction bases unmatched: 5. The CDR3 DNA reads as TGCAGCGTTGAATCAGGGGGCCGAGCCGGGGAGCTGTTTTTT. It yields the protein CSVESGGRAGELFF.

This clonotype was recorded a few times. Written as DNA, the CDR3 is TGCAGTGCTAGAGGCGTTAGGGGCGGACCCAACTATGGCTACACCTTC. Its protein product is CSARGVRGGPNYGYTF. The chain employs TRBV20-1 and TRBJ1-2, with D possibly being TRBD1 (5 bases). The CDR3 runs to 16 residues. Trimming stripped 1 base from V and 2 bases from J, with 17 bases between. CDR1 DFQATT and CDR2 SNEGSKA come from the germline V gene (reference sequence).

The sample holds many counts of this clonotype. The chain recombines TRBV18 with TRBJ2-2, with unresolved D. The CDR3 is 13 residues long. V gave up 6 bases and J gave up 6 bases, with 11 bases separating them. Germline CDR1 reads KGHSH; CDR2 reads LQKENI. CDR3 residues: CASSDLRAGELFF. Written as DNA, the CDR3 is TGTGCCAGCTCCGACCTAAGGGCCGGGGAGCTGTTTTTT.

The genes are TRBV11-3 and TRBJ2-1; D uncertain. CDR1 and CDR2 from the germline V gene are SGHNT and YENEEA. CDR3 length: 13 amino acids. V gave up 1 base and J gave up 9 bases, with 10 bases separating them. For the CDR3, the DNA is TGTGCCAGCAGCTTAGTGAGGTCCAGTGAGCAGTTCTTC. This gives the protein CASSLVRSSEQFF.

The chain recombines TRBV3-1 with TRBJ1-1; 8 positions match TRBD1. Germline V lookup: CDR1 LGHDT, CDR2 YNNKEL (reference sequence). The V and J ends lost 2 bases and 10 bases, in that order; junction bases with no gene match: 12. This CDR3 is built from 15 residues. CDR3 DNA sequence: TGTGCCAGCAGCCAACTCACCAGGGGGCTAACGGGAGCTTTCTTT. This translates into CASSQLTRGLTGAFF. The full variable domain, rest sourced from reference TRBV3-1 and TRBJ1-1, is DTAVSQTPKYLVTQMGNDKSIKCEQNLGHDTMYWYKQDSKKFLKIMFSYNNKELIINETVPNRFSPKSPDKAHLNLHINSLELGDSAVYFCASSQLTRGLTGAFFGQGTRLTVV.

This clonotype was observed at least ten times. This chain links TRBV4-2 with TRBJ2-5; D uncertain. Trimming cost V 1 base and J 1 base, with 7 bases left between them. The CDR3 is 14 residues long. Germline CDR1 reads LGHNA; CDR2 reads YNFKEQ. The CDR3 spells CASSQGATQETQYF. Written as DNA, the CDR3 is TGTGCCAGCAGCCAAGGAGCGACCCAAGAGACCCAGTACTTC.

The V gene is TRBV20-1, the J gene TRBJ1-1; D remains unclear. The V end was cut by 3 bases, the J end by 4 bases, with 9 bases between. Germline values: CDR1 DFQATT, CDR2 SNEGSKA (reference sequence). The CDR3 is 12 residues long. The CDR3 nucleotides read TGCAGTGCTAGTGGCGCGAGCACTGAAGCTTTCTTT. It codes for CSASGASTEAFF.

This clonotype has only a few counts. The chain recombines TRBV20-1 with TRBJ2-3; no reliable D call. Trimming shortened V by 3 bases and J by 2 bases, and 9 bases separated the two germline ends. The V gene's germline CDR1 is DFQATT and CDR2 SNEGSKA (reference sequence). The CDR3 consists of 13 residues. The CDR3 protein is CSARDIFTDTQYF. DNA of the CDR3: TGCAGTGCTAGGGATATCTTCACAGATACGCAGTATTTT.

This clonotype has ten or more counts. The chain carries TRBV7-6 and TRBJ2-3; D may be TRBD2 (7 bases). From germline, CDR1 is SGHVS and CDR2 FNYEAQ. This CDR3 region has 16 residues. The V end was cut by 7 bases, the J end by 6 bases, with 23 bases between. CDR3 sequence reads: CASTLTTGRGRDTQYF. In DNA, the CDR3 is TGTGCCAGCACTCTAACAACAGGGAGGGGCCGGGATACGCAGTATTTT.

This clonotype was seen at least ten times. This chain connects TRBV4-1 to TRBJ2-6; a weak D match, TRBD1 (5 bases). The CDR3 totals 17 residues. V was trimmed by 1 base and J by 2 bases, leaving 12 bases between them. CDR1 is MGHRA and CDR2 is YSYEKL in the germline V gene. The CDR3 spells CASSQGQLGPGANVLTF. CDR3 in DNA: TGCGCCAGCAGCCAAGGACAGCTTGGCCCTGGGGCCAACGTCCTGACTTTC.

In this sample, this clonotype turned up a few times. V is TRBV6-2 or TRBV6-3 and J is TRBJ1-2; D remains unclear. Germline V CDR1 and CDR2: MNHEY, SVGEGT. V was shortened by 8 bases and J by 5 bases, with 9 bases between the two germline ends. There are 11 residues in the CDR3. CDR3 sequence (DNA): TGTGCCAGCTCTAATTGGTATGGCTACACCTTC. The encoded protein is CASSNWYGYTF.

This clonotype has just a few counts. The CDR3 protein is CASSPTGSFTDTQYF. CDR3 DNA: TGCGCCAGCAGCCCGACAGGGAGTTTCACAGATACGCAGTATTTT. The V and J genes are TRBV5-1 and TRBJ2-3; 7 bases map to TRBD1. The trim removed 4 bases at V and 2 bases at J, leaving 7 bases unmatched. The CDR3 extends over 15 amino acids. Germline assignment: CDR1 SGHRS and CDR2 YFSETQ.

This clonotype was observed a handful of times. The V call is TRBV20-1, the J call TRBJ2-7; D is ambiguous. This CDR3 has 11 amino acids. V lost 2 bases, J lost 5 bases, and 7 bases lay in between. Germline CDR1 is DFQATT and CDR2 is SNEGSKA (reference sequence). The CDR3 here is CSARPYDEQYF. Here the CDR3 DNA reads TGCAGTGCTAGACCCTATGACGAGCAGTACTTC.

This clonotype was recorded a few times. The chain employs TRBV20-1 and TRBJ1-6; 8 bases are shared with TRBD1. V shed 3 bases and J 11 bases; nucleotides not matched to a gene: 6. The germline V gene encodes CDR1 DFQATT and CDR2 SNEGSKA (reference sequence). The CDR3 is made up of 13 amino acids. CDR3: CSASRQGSTPLHF. The CDR3, as DNA: TGCAGTGCTAGCAGACAGGGGTCGACACCCCTCCACTTT.

The rearrangement uses TRBV11-2 and TRBJ2-5; 8 bases map to TRBD2. The junction had 11 bases not matched to a gene; V was cut back by 5 bases and J by 6 bases. The germline gives CDR1 SGHAT, CDR2 FQNNGV. The CDR3 sequence is 15 residues long. The CDR3 is CASSPVLGGAQTQYF. The CDR3 DNA sequence: TGTGCCAGCAGCCCAGTCCTCGGGGGGGCGCAGACCCAGTACTTC.

This clonotype has a count of ten or more. The chain has TRBV24-1 and TRBJ2-7; no firm D call. CDR3 length: 16 amino acids. Germline-derived CDR1 and CDR2 are KGHDR and SFDVKD. V was cut by 0 bases and J by 5 bases, with 16 bases left in between. The CDR3 DNA follows: TGTGCCACCAGTGATTTGCGACGCCACCGCCAAAACGAGCAGTACTTC. Protein: CATSDLRRHRQNEQYF.

The chain links TRBV10-3 to TRBJ1-1; D perhaps matches TRBD1 (5 bases). CDR1 is ENHRY, CDR2 SYGVKD, per germline. Trimming stripped 8 bases from V and 1 base from J, with 14 bases between. The CDR3 totals 14 residues. The CDR3 DNA reads TGTGCCATCTCGAAGCCGGGACCGAACACTGAAGCTTTCTTT. Its protein product is CAISKPGPNTEAFF.

This clonotype was found many times. This chain joins TRBV4-3 and TRBJ2-2, with D possibly TRBD2 on 6 matching bases. V was trimmed by 2 bases and J by 6 bases, leaving 22 bases between them. CDR1 and CDR2 from the germline V gene are LGHNA and YSLEER. This CDR3 contains 18 residues. The CDR3 loop is CASSQPIHLGREAGELFF. The CDR3 nucleotides are TGCGCCAGCAGCCAACCAATACACCTGGGCAGGGAGGCCGGGGAGCTGTTTTTT.